This T cell receptor (beta chain) was sequenced for a study of blood T cell repertoires in COVID-19. Across the whole study: There were acute and convalescent COVID-19 samples, and they came from the United States, Italy and Spain. T cells, B-cell-depleted T cells, or PBMCs supplied cDNA or gDNA.

In the authors' workflow: By means of reference gene primer amplification, nucleated cell counts were estimated. Sequenced by immunoSEQ multiplex PCR; TCRdb stores in-frame clones only, minus some. D and trimming were read from the DNA, whereas the V and J calls and clone size are those reported in that table. The sample carries tens of thousands of clones, 84% recorded once. The germline V gene has CDR1 LNHDA and CDR2 SQIVND (reference sequence). CDR3 size: 12 residues. Trimming removed 5 bases at V and 7 bases at J, with 9 bases between. This chain connects TRBV19 to TRBJ1-5; perhaps TRBD1 as D (5 bases). This clonotype was sampled from a human donor in a cohort sampled during active COVID-19. Sequencing was performed on peripheral blood. CDR3 loop: CASSPQGQPQHF. CDR3 coding DNA: TGTGCCAGTAGTCCGCAGGGACAGCCCCAGCATTTT.